The next 26 T cell receptor beta chains were all read from a single sample in a study of shared clonotypes between healthy human individuals. Method: immunoSEQ multiplex PCR; TCRdb's copy keeps in-frame clones and lacks some. The sample has roughly 330,000 clones; around 74% are singletons. Source material: memory CD4+ T cells sorted from blood. Documented subset: CD45RA-negative fraction. These receptors were taken from a man aged 25-40 years in good health.

Here the CDR3 DNA reads TGTGCCAGCAGACAGATCAACAGGGGAGGCGAGCAGTACTTC. Protein product: CASRQINRGGEQYF. The rearrangement uses TRBV28 and TRBJ2-7; a weak D match, TRBD1 (7 bases). Trimming removed 6 bases at V and 6 bases at J, with 18 bases between. Per the germline V gene, CDR1 is MDHEN and CDR2 is SYDVKM. The CDR3 consists of 14 residues. Full variable domain (rest looked up from reference TRBV28 and TRBJ2-7): DVKVTQSSRYLVKRTGEKVFLECVQDMDHENMFWYRQDPGLGLRLIYFSYDVKMKEKGDIPEGYSVSREKKERFSLILESASTNQTSMYLCASRQINRGGEQYFGPGTRLTVT.

The V call is TRBV2, the J call TRBJ2-2; 11 positions agree with TRBD2. CDR3 length: 14 residues. Germline CDR1 and CDR2: SNHLY and FYNNEI. Trimming cost V 8 bases and J 5 bases; bases outside gene matches: 4. The CDR3 region has the DNA TGTGCCAGCGCCGGGACTAGCGGTACCGGGGAGCTGTTTTTT. This codes for CASAGTSGTGELFF.

This clone was seen only a few times. V usage is TRBV6-5 and J usage is TRBJ2-6; D remains ambiguous. The germline gives CDR1 MNHEY, CDR2 SVGAGI. The CDR3 has 16 residues. Trimming left V 2 bases short and J 4 bases short, with 12 bases between. The CDR3 reads CASSYLDPVGANVLTF. CDR3 nucleotides: TGTGCCAGCAGTTACCTTGATCCCGTCGGGGCCAACGTCCTGACTTTC.

This clone showed up just a few times. Distinct nucleotide sequences in the sample also encode this CDR3. This sequence joins TRBV6-5 and TRBJ2-7; 8 positions agree with TRBD1. The V gene end was trimmed by 6 bases and the J gene end by 5 bases; junction bases not matched to a gene: 6. Looked up from germline, CDR1 is MNHEY and CDR2 is SVGAGI. The CDR3 runs 13 residues. The CDR3 DNA reads as TGTGCCAGCAGCAGACAGGGGTTTCACGAGCAGTACTTC. Translated: CASSRQGFHEQYF.

The V gene is TRBV19, the J gene TRBJ1-2, with 7 positions matching TRBD1. V was clipped by 3 bases and J by 8 bases; unmatched bases: 6. Germline V CDR1 and CDR2: LNHDA, SQIVND (reference sequence). CDR3 size: 13 residues. The CDR3 loop is CASSIDRAMGYTF. Written as DNA, the CDR3 is TGTGCCAGTAGTATCGACAGGGCGATGGGCTACACCTTC.

The chain combines TRBV5-1 with TRBJ2-5; TRBD2 matches at 11 bases. Trimming removed 0 bases from V and 5 bases from J; junction bases left unmatched: 3. Germline CDR1 is SGHRS and CDR2 is YFSETQ. This CDR3 spans 15 amino acids. The CDR3: CASSLGSGRDETQYF. CDR3 bases: TGCGCCAGCAGCTTGGGTAGCGGGAGGGATGAGACCCAGTACTTC.

V gene TRBV7-9 combines with J gene TRBJ1-5, with 9 bases matching TRBD1. Germline V gene data show CDR1 as SEHNR and CDR2 as FQNEAQ (reference sequence). This CDR3 has 16 amino acids. Losses at the gene ends were 5 bases for V and 1 base for J; bases not matched to a gene: 6. In DNA form, the CDR3 reads TGTGCCAGCAGCCCTACAGGGGGCTTGAGCAATCAGCCCCAGCATTTT. This gives the protein CASSPTGGLSNQPQHF.

This clone came up a few times. The gene calls are TRBV28 and TRBJ2-7; 11 positions agree with TRBD2. Germline loops: CDR1 MDHEN, CDR2 SYDVKM. CDR3 length equals 15 residues. V was clipped by 6 bases and J by 6 bases; unmatched bases: 10. CDR3 sequence: CASRSPGTSGLEQYF. The DNA of the CDR3 is TGTGCCAGCAGGTCTCCCGGGACTAGCGGACTCGAGCAGTACTTC.

This clone has more than one count but fewer than ten. The chain uses TRBV7-9 and TRBJ2-2, with TRBD2 matching 7 bases. The CDR3 covers 16 residues. V shed 5 bases and J 1 base; nucleotides not matched to a gene: 7. CDR1 and CDR2 (germline): SEHNR, FQNEAQ (reference sequence). The CDR3 reads CASSPWASGNTGELFF. DNA of the CDR3: TGTGCCAGCAGCCCCTGGGCTAGCGGGAACACCGGGGAGCTGTTTTTT.

This clone has just a few counts. This sequence joins TRBV5-1 and TRBJ2-4; 9 bases map to TRBD2. Losses at the gene ends were 4 bases for V and 1 base for J; bases not matched to a gene: 9. The CDR3 extends over 17 amino acids. Germline V CDR1 and CDR2: SGHRS, YFSETQ. CDR3 in amino acids: CASSPRTSAMAKNIQYF. The DNA of the CDR3 is TGCGCCAGCAGCCCCCGGACTAGCGCTATGGCCAAAAACATTCAGTACTTC.

This clone was counted many times. The rearrangement uses TRBV2 and TRBJ1-2; 9 bases align to TRBD1. This CDR3 spans 16 amino acids. Germline CDR1 and CDR2: SNHLY and FYNNEI. Trimming removed 8 bases from V and 3 bases from J; junction bases left unmatched: 13. In DNA form, the CDR3 reads TGTGCCAGCTACGACAGGGGGGGATCCCGTTACTATGGCTACACCTTC. Translating gives CASYDRGGSRYYGYTF.

The chain has TRBV6-9 and TRBJ1-1; no definite D call. The V gene's germline CDR1 is MNHGY and CDR2 SVAAGI. V lost 3 bases and J lost 6, with 14 bases in between. CDR3 length: 14 residues. The CDR3 here is CASSYAAGTAEAFF. The CDR3 DNA reads TGTGCCAGCAGTTACGCCGCAGGTACCGCTGAAGCTTTCTTT.

Points on this clone: It may be a read error: a sequence one base away is much more abundant. This chain joins TRBV6-5 and TRBJ2-6; no definite D call. Per germline, CDR1 MNHEY and CDR2 SVGAGI. Trimming cost V 6 bases and J 1 base, with 1 base left between them. The CDR3 contains 12 residues. CDR3 residues: CASRSGANVLTF. The CDR3 DNA reads as TGTGCCAGCAGATCTGGGGCCAACGTCCTGACTTTC.

The rearrangement links TRBV11-2 to TRBJ2-7, with D perhaps being TRBD1 or TRBD2 (5 bases each). Looked up from germline, CDR1 is SGHAT and CDR2 is FQNNGV. V was trimmed by 4 bases and J by 2 bases, leaving 15 bases between them. The CDR3 loop spans 15 amino acids. CDR3 region: CASSSPRGPTYEQYF. CDR3 nucleotides: TGTGCCAGCAGCTCCCCCCGGGGACCTACCTACGAGCAGTACTTC. Using reference TRBV11-2 and TRBJ2-7 for the parts outside the CDR3, the full variable domain is EAGVAQSPRYKIIEKRQSVAFWCNPISGHATLYWYQQILGQGPKLLIQFQNNGVVDDSQLPKDRFSAERLKGVDSTLKIQPAKLEDSAVYLCASSSPRGPTYEQYFGPGTRLTVT.

The rearrangement links TRBV6-5 to TRBJ2-7, with TRBD1 identical over 7 bases. CDR1 MNHEY and CDR2 SVGAGI come from the germline V gene. This CDR3 has 14 residues. J lost 4 bases, V lost 0 bases, and 3 bases had no gene match. The CDR3 nucleotides are TGTGCCAGCAGTTACTCGCCAGGGGGTTACGAGCAGTACTTC. This encodes CASSYSPGGYEQYF.

The rearrangement joins TRBV28 to TRBJ2-7; unclear D gene. V was trimmed by 5 bases and J by 2 bases, leaving 4 bases between them. This CDR3 contains 11 residues. Germline CDR1 reads MDHEN; CDR2 reads SYDVKM. CDR3 amino acids: CASSGTYEQYF. The CDR3 DNA follows: TGTGCCAGCAGTGGGACCTACGAGCAGTACTTC. The full variable domain, with the rest looked up from reference TRBV28 and TRBJ2-7, is DVKVTQSSRYLVKRTGEKVFLECVQDMDHENMFWYRQDPGLGLRLIYFSYDVKMKEKGDIPEGYSVSREKKERFSLILESASTNQTSMYLCASSGTYEQYFGPGTRLTVT.

V and J are TRBV11-2 and TRBJ2-7; TRBD2 agrees at 10 bases. Looked up from germline, CDR1 is SGHAT and CDR2 is FQNNGV. The CDR3 totals 15 residues. V was pared by 6 bases and J by 2 bases, with 7 bases of the junction left unmatched. The CDR3 sequence is CASSLTSGKTYEQYF. The CDR3 DNA reads as TGTGCCAGCAGTCTTACTAGCGGGAAAACCTACGAGCAGTACTTC.

The chain combines TRBV7-3 with TRBJ2-2; D unresolved. This CDR3 is 13 amino acids long. V gave up 5 bases and J gave up 6 bases, with 10 bases separating them. Germline CDR1 is SGHTA and CDR2 is FQGTGA. CDR3 bases: TGTGCCAGCAGCCAGCGTGGCGCCGGGGAGCTGTTTTTT. It codes for CASSQRGAGELFF. Together with reference TRBV7-3 and TRBJ2-2, the CDR3 gives the full variable domain: GAGVSQTPSNKVTEKGKYVELRCDPISGHTALYWYRQSLGQGPEFLIYFQGTGAADDSGLPNDRFFAVRPEGSVSTLKIQRTERGDSAVYLCASSQRGAGELFFGEGSRLTVL.

J is TRBJ2-7 and V is TRBV28, with 11 bases identical to TRBD2. This CDR3 contains 15 residues. V lost 5 bases and J lost 2; bases outside the gene matches: 5. CDR1 is MDHEN and CDR2 is SYDVKM in the germline V gene. In DNA form, the CDR3 reads TGTGCCAGCAGTAAAATAGCGGGAGGGCCCTACGAGCAGTACTTC. It codes for CASSKIAGGPYEQYF.

This clone showed up just once. V gene TRBV27 combines with J gene TRBJ1-5; D unclear. This CDR3 is 14 amino acids long. V lost 0 bases and J lost 5, with 8 bases in between. The germline CDR1 and CDR2 sequences are MNHEY and SMNVEV (reference sequence). CDR3 nucleotide sequence: TGTGCCAGCAGTTTATCGGGCAGGTATCAGCCCCAGCATTTT. This codes for CASSLSGRYQPQHF.

This sequence joins TRBV25-1 and TRBJ2-1; possibly TRBD2 for D (6 bases). V lost 8 bases and J lost 9, with 14 bases in between. The length of the CDR3 is 12 residues. Germline V CDR1 and CDR2: MGHDK, SYGVNS. CDR3 amino acids: CASVGSFTEQFF. The CDR3 bases are TGTGCCAGCGTCGGGAGCTTTACTGAGCAGTTCTTC.

In this sample, this clone turned up many times. This chain connects TRBV15 to TRBJ1-4; D call uncertain. This CDR3 has 15 residues. The germline V and J ends were trimmed by 1 base and 0 bases, with 6 bases remaining between them. Germline V lookup: CDR1 LNHNV, CDR2 YYDKDF (reference sequence). CDR3 sequence (DNA): TGTGCCACCAGCAGAGTGGGTACAACTAATGAAAAACTGTTTTTT. It specifies CATSRVGTTNEKLFF.

The chain recombines TRBV28 with TRBJ2-3, with D maybe TRBD2 (6 bases). V lost 8 bases to trimming and J lost 0 bases, with 18 bases between them. The CDR3 has 16 amino acids. Germline V lookup: CDR1 MDHEN, CDR2 SYDVKM. The CDR3 region has the DNA TGTGCCAGCGCCCCCCGCGTCGGGGGTAGCACAGATACGCAGTATTTT. This gives the protein CASAPRVGGSTDTQYF.

This chain links TRBV5-1 with TRBJ2-5; D perhaps matches TRBD1 (6 bases). The V gene's germline CDR1 is SGHRS and CDR2 YFSETQ. This CDR3 comprises 15 residues. The V gene lost 0 bases and the J gene lost 2 bases, with 11 bases spanning the gap. The CDR3 coding sequence is TGCGCCAGCAGCTTGGGCGCAGGGGATCAAGAGACCCAGTACTTC. Translated: CASSLGAGDQETQYF.

This chain joins TRBV7-2 and TRBJ2-7; D gene uncertain. V was cut by 1 base and J by 0 bases, with 10 bases left in between. Germline CDR1 is SGHTA and CDR2 is FQGNSA. This CDR3 spans 15 amino acids. CDR3 coding DNA: TGTGCCAGCAGCTTAGTTGGAGACTTCTCCTACGAGCAGTACTTC. Its protein is CASSLVGDFSYEQYF.

This rearrangement joins TRBV28 to TRBJ2-6; no clear D gene. CDR1 MDHEN and CDR2 SYDVKM come from the germline V gene. V was cut by 5 bases and J by 2 bases, with 10 bases left in between. CDR3 length: 15 amino acids. CDR3 residues: CASSEVGAGANVLTF. DNA for the CDR3: TGTGCCAGCAGTGAGGTTGGGGCTGGGGCCAACGTCCTGACTTTC.